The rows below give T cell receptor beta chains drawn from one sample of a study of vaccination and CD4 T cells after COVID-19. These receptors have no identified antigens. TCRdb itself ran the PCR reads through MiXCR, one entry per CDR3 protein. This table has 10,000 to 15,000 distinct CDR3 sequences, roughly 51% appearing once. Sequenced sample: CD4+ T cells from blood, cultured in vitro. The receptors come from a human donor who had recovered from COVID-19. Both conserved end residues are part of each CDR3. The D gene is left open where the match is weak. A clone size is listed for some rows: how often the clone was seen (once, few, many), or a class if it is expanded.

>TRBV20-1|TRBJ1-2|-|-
CSARDDWAKSQSGIYGYTF
TGCAGTGCTAGAGATGATTGGGCCAAATCTCAAAGTGGTATCTATGGCTACACCTTC
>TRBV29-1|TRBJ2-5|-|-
CSVAATRGRETQYF
TGCAGCGTTGCGGCAACTAGAGGGCGGGAGACCCAGTACTTC
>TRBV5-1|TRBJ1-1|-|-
CASSLWRGDTEAFF
TGCGCCAGCAGCTTGTGGAGGGGGGATACTGAAGCTTTCTTT
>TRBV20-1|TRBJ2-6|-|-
CSAYSSGANVLTF
TGCAGTGCATACAGTTCTGGGGCCAACGTCCTGACTTTC
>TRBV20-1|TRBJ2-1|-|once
CSARDPGPRAYNEQFF
TGCAGTGCTAGAGATCCGGGACCAAGAGCCTACAATGAGCAGTTCTTC
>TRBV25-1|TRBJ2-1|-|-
CASSEYDNEQFF
TGTGCCAGCAGTGAATACGACAATGAGCAGTTCTTC
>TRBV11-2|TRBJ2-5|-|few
CASGNQETQYF
TGTGCCAGCGGGAACCAAGAGACCCAGTACTTC
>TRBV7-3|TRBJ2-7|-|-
CASSPHRGFGEQYF
TGTGCCAGCAGCCCCCACCGCGGTTTTGGGGAGCAGTACTTC
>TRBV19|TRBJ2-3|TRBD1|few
CASSMGQGADTQYF
TGTGCCAGTAGTATGGGACAGGGGGCAGATACGCAGTATTTT
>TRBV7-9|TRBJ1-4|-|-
CASSLRGVSNEKLFF
TGTGCCAGCAGCTTAAGGGGGGTTAGTAATGAAAAACTGTTTTTT
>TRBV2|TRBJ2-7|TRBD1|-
CASRDRVGSYEQYF
TGTGCCAGCAGGGACAGGGTAGGGTCCTACGAGCAGTACTTC
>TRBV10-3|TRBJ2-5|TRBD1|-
CAISGTRDSSQETQYF
TGTGCCATCAGCGGGACACGGGACAGTTCCCAAGAGACCCAGTACTTC
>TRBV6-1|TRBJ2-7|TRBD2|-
CASSVGLAGGLEQYF
TGTGCCAGCAGTGTGGGACTAGCGGGAGGGCTCGAGCAGTACTTC
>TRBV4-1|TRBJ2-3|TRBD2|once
CASSQVGIAGGKGTQYF
TGCGCCAGCAGCCAAGTGGGGATAGCGGGAGGAAAAGGTACGCAGTATTTT
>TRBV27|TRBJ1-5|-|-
CASSLWSNQPQHF
TGTGCCAGCAGTTTATGGAGTAATCAGCCCCAGCATTTT
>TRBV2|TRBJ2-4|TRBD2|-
CATTLGGAVDIQYF
TGTGCCACCACCCTCGGGGGGGCCGTAGACATTCAGTACTTC
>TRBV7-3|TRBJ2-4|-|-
CASSKQNGEPQYF
TGTGCCAGCAGCAAACAGAACGGGGAACCTCAGTACTTC
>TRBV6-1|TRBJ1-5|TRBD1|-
CASSVGTGGNQPQHF
TGTGCCAGCAGTGTCGGGACAGGGGGCAATCAGCCCCAGCATTTT
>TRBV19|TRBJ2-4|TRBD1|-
CASSHGTGETKNIQYF
TGTGCCAGTAGTCACGGGACAGGGGAAACCAAAAACATTCAGTACTTC
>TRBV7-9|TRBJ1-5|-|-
CASSPGTGTGNQPQHF
TGTGCCAGCAGCCCAGGGACGGGGACGGGCAATCAGCCCCAGCATTTT
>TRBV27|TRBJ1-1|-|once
CASSASRGEAFF
TGTGCCAGCAGTGCATCTCGAGGTGAAGCTTTCTTT
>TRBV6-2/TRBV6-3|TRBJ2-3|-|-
CASSSRSTGLPSQYF
TGTGCCAGCAGTTCCCGCTCTACGGGCCTCCCCTCCCAGTATTTT
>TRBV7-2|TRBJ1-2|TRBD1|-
CASSLAGTAYGYTF
TGTGCCAGCAGCTTGGCCGGGACAGCCTATGGCTACACCTTC
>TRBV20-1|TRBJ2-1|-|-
CSAMAGPYNEQFF
TGCAGTGCTATGGCGGGGCCCTACAATGAGCAGTTCTTC
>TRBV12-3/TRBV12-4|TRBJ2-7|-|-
CASSPWDIGTYEQYF
TGTGCCAGCAGTCCTTGGGACATCGGAACCTACGAGCAGTACTTC
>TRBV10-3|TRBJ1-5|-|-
CAISGADGQPQHF
TGTGCCATCAGTGGGGCAGACGGGCAGCCCCAGCATTTT
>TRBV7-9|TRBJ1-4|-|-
CASSLGEGQGEKLFF
TGTGCCAGCAGCTTAGGTGAGGGGCAAGGTGAAAAACTGTTTTTT
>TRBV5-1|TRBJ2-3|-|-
CASSLATQGADTQYF
TGCGCCAGCAGCTTGGCCACACAGGGCGCAGATACGCAGTATTTT
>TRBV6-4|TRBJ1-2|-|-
CASSSTRGYGYTF
TGTGCCAGCAGTAGTACCCGGGGCTATGGCTACACCTTC
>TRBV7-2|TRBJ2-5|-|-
CASSFAGEETQYF
TGTGCCAGCAGCTTTGCCGGTGAAGAGACCCAGTACTTC
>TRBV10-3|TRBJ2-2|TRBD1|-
CAIKGQGRDTGELFF
TGTGCCATCAAAGGACAGGGGCGGGACACCGGGGAGCTGTTTTTT
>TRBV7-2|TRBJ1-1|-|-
CASSSFGGGGTEAFF
TGTGCCAGCAGCTCCTTCGGGGGGGGAGGAACTGAAGCTTTCTTT
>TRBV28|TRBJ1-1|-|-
CASSPPTRGGYTEAFF
TGTGCCAGCAGCCCGCCAACGCGGGGAGGGTACACTGAAGCTTTCTTT
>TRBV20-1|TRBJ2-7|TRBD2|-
CSGAGLAIYEQYF
TGCAGTGGAGCGGGGCTAGCGATCTACGAGCAGTACTTC
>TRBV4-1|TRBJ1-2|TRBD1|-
CASSRAPGQGDGYTF
TGCGCCAGCAGCAGAGCCCCGGGACAGGGGGATGGCTACACCTTC
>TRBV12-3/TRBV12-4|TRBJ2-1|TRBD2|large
CASSFAGEAYNEQFF
TGTGCCAGCAGTTTTGCGGGGGAGGCCTACAATGAGCAGTTCTTC
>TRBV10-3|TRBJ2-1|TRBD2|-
CAISDRGLAGSYNEQFF
TGTGCCATCAGTGACCGTGGACTAGCGGGTTCCTACAATGAGCAGTTCTTC
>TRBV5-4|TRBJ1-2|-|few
CASSFTGNYGYTF
TGTGCCAGCAGCTTTACAGGGAACTATGGCTACACCTTC
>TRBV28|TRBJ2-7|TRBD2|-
CASSPGTSGRSHEQYF
TGTGCCAGCAGTCCCGGGACTAGCGGGAGGAGCCACGAGCAGTACTTC